This TCR beta chain appears in the sequencing data of a study of control samples from healthy donors and cancer patients. Assay used: immunoSEQ multiplex PCR; TCRdb lists only in-frame clones, some missing. Counted here are fewer than 200,000 clones, roughly nine tenths occurring once; the ten biggest clones make up 1.4%. This TCR was recovered from a man aged 25-45 years in good health. The sequencing input was blood.

This CDR3 reads CASSVGPGANTEAFF. In DNA form, the CDR3 reads TGTGCCAGCAGCGTAGGTCCGGGGGCGAACACTGAAGCTTTCTTT. The rearrangement joins TRBV9 to TRBJ1-1, with D maybe TRBD1 (6 bases). Trimming stripped 0 bases from V and 1 base from J, with 10 bases between. Per germline, CDR1 SGDLS and CDR2 YYNGEE. This CDR3 contains 15 residues.